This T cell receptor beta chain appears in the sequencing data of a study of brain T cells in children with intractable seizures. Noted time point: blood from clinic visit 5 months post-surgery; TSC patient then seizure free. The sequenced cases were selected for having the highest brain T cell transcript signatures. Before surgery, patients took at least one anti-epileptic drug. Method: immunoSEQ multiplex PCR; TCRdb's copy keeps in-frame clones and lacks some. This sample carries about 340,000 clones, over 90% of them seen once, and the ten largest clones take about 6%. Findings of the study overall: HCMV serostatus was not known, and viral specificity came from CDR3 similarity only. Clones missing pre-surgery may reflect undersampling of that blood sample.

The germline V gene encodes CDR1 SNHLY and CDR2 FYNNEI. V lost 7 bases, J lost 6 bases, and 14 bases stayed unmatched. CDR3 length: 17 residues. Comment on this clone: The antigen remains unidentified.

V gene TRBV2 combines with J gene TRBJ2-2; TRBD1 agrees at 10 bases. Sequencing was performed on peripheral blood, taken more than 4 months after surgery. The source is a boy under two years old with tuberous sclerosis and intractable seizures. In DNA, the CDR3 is TGTGCCAGCATGGTCACGGAGACAGGGGGCTTCTCCGGGGAGCTGTTTTTT. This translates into CASMVTETGGFSGELFF.